This T cell receptor beta chain was captured by sequencing in a study of CD8+CD57+ T cells in acquired aplastic anemia. Study-level points and caveats: Patients did not significantly differ from controls in CD8+ Simpson's diversity.

An expansion of CD8+CD57+ cells by flow cytometry had been shown in patients chosen for sequencing. There were no patients without severe acquired aplastic anemia. Blood was sampled before the patients had received any therapy. Per germline, CDR1 SGHAT and CDR2 FQNNGV. This CDR3 comprises 17 residues. The junction had 11 bases not matched to a gene; V was cut back by 5 bases and J by 6 bases. With respect to this clonotype: Its antigen remains unidentified.

The template used for profiling TCR beta VDJ and CDR3 was genomic DNA. TCRdb re-called the reads through MiXCR, storing one row per CDR3 protein. The sample carries over 150,000 distinct CDR3 sequences, less than 60% recorded once. The sequence was obtained from a human donor with aplastic anemia. V and J are TRBV11-2 and TRBJ2-1, with TRBD2 matching 12 bases. The sequencing sample was made of sorted CD4+, CD8+, or CD8+CD57+ T cells (not recorded which) from PBMCs. The CDR3 here is CASSLRTSGVGCNEQFF. Written as DNA, the CDR3 is TGTGCCAGCAGCCTCCGGACTAGCGGGGTGGGGTGCAATGAGCAGTTCTTC.